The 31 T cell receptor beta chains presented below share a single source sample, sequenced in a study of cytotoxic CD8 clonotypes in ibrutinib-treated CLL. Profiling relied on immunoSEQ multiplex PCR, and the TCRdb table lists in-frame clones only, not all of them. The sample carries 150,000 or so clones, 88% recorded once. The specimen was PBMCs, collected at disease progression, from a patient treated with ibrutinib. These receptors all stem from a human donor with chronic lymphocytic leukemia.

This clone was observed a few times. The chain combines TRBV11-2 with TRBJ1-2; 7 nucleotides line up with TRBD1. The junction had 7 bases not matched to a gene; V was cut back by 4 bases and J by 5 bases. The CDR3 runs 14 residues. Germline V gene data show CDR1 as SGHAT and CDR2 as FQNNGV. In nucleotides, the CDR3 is TGTGCCAGCAGCTCAACAGGGGCGAGGTATGGCTACACCTTC. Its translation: CASSSTGARYGYTF.

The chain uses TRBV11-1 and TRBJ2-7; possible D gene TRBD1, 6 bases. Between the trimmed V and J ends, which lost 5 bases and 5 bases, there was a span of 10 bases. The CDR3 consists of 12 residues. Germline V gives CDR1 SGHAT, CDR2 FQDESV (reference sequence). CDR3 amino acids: CASSLTGHEQYF. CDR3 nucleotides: TGTGCCAGCAGCCTTACAGGGCACGAGCAGTACTTC. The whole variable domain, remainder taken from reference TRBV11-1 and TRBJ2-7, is EAEVAQSPRYKITEKSQAVAFWCDPISGHATLYWYRQILGQGPELLVQFQDESVVDDSQLPKDRFSAERLKGVDSTLKIQPAELGDSAMYLCASSLTGHEQYFGPGTRLTVT.

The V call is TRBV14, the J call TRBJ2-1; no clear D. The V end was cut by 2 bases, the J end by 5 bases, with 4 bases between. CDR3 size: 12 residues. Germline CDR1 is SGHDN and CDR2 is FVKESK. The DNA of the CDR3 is TGTGCCAGCAGCCAACGGAACAATGAGCAGTTCTTC. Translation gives CASSQRNNEQFF.

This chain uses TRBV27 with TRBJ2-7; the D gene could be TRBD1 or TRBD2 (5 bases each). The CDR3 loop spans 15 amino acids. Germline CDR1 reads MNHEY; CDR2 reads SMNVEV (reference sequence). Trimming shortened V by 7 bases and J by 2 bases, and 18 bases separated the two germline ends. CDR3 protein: CASTWDGARPYEQYF. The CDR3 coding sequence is TGTGCCAGCACCTGGGACGGTGCTCGCCCCTACGAGCAGTACTTC.

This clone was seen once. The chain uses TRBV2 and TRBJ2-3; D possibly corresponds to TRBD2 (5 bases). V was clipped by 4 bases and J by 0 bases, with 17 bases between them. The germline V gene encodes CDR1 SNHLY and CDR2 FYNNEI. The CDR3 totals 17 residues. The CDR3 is CASSGRSGRLSTDTQYF. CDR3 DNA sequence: TGTGCCAGCAGTGGAAGGAGCGGCAGACTTAGCACAGATACGCAGTATTTT.

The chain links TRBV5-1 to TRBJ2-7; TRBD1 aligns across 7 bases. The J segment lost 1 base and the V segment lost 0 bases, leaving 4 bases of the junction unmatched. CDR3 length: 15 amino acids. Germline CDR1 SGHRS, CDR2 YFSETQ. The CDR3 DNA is TGCGCCAGCAGCTTGGAGACAGGGAGATCCTACGAGCAGTACTTC. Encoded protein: CASSLETGRSYEQYF.

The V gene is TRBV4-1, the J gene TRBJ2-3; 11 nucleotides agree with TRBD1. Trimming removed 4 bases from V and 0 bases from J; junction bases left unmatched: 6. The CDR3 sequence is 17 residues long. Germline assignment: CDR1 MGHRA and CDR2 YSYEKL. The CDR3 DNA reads TGCGCCAGCAGCCCGCTTGGGACAGGGGGTAGCACAGATACGCAGTATTTT. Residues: CASSPLGTGGSTDTQYF.

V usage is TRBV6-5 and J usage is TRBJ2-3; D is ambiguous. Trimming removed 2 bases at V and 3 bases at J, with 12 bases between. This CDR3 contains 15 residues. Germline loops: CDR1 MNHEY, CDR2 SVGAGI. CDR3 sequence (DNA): TGTGCCAGCAGTTACGTCGCAGCTCGAACAGATACGCAGTATTTT. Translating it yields CASSYVAARTDTQYF.

The CDR3 DNA is TGTGCCAGCAGCCCCCGGGAGTCAGCGGTGGACACAGATACGCAGTATTTT. It yields the protein CASSPRESAVDTDTQYF. This chain joins TRBV11-3 and TRBJ2-3; a possible D gene is TRBD2 (6 bases). The CDR3 consists of 17 residues. V was pared by 5 bases and J by 2 bases, with 20 bases between. CDR1 and CDR2 from the germline V gene are SGHNT and YENEEA. Full variable domain (remainder filled in from reference TRBV11-3 and TRBJ2-3): EAGVVQSPRYKIIEKKQPVAFWCNPISGHNTLYWYLQNLGQGPELLIRYENEEAVDDSQLPKDRFSAERLKGVDSTLKIQPAELGDSAVYLCASSPRESAVDTDTQYFGPGTRLTVL.

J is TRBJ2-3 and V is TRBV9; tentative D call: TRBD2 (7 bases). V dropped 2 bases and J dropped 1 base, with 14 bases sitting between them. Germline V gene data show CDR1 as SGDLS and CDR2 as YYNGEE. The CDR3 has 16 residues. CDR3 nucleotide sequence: TGTGCCAGCAGCGTGGGGGGGCAGGGCGGCACAGATACGCAGTATTTT. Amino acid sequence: CASSVGGQGGTDTQYF.

CDR3 nucleotides: TGCGCCAGCAGCTCGCCTTCGGACAACCCCTACAATGAGCAGTTCTTC. It translates to CASSSPSDNPYNEQFF. The chain has TRBV5-1 and TRBJ2-1; perhaps TRBD1 as D (5 bases). Between the trimmed V and J ends, which lost 3 bases and 2 bases, there was a span of 15 bases. CDR3 length: 16 residues. The germline V gene encodes CDR1 SGHRS and CDR2 YFSETQ.

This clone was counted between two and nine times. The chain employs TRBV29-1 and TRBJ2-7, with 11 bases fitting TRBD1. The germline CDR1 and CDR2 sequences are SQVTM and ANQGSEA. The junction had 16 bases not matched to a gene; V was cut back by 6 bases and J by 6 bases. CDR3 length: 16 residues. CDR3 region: CSVMAPGQGDLSEQYF. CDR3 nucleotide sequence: TGCAGCGTGATGGCACCGGGACAGGGGGACCTGAGCGAGCAGTACTTC.

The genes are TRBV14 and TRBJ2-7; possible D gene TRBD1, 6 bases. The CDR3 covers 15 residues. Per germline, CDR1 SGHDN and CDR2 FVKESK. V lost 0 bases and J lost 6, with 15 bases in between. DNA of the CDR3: TGTGCCAGCAGCCAAGATCGGTACAGGGTGTTCGAGCAGTACTTC. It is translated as CASSQDRYRVFEQYF.

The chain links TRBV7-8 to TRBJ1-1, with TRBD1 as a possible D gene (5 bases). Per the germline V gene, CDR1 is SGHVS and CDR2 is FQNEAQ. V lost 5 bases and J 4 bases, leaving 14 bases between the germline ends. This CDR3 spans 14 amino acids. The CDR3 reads CASSPIIRGTEAFF. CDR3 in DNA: TGTGCCAGCAGCCCCATTATAAGGGGCACTGAAGCTTTCTTT.

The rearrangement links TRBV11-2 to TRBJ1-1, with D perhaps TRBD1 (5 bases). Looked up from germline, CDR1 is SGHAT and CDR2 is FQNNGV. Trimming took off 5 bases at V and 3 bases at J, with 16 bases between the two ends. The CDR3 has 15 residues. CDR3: CASSTNLGGDTEAFF. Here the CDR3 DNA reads TGTGCCAGCAGCACCAACTTGGGGGGAGACACTGAAGCTTTCTTT. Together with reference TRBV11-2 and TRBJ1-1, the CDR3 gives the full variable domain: EAGVAQSPRYKIIEKRQSVAFWCNPISGHATLYWYQQILGQGPKLLIQFQNNGVVDDSQLPKDRFSAERLKGVDSTLKIQPAKLEDSAVYLCASSTNLGGDTEAFFGQGTRLTVV.

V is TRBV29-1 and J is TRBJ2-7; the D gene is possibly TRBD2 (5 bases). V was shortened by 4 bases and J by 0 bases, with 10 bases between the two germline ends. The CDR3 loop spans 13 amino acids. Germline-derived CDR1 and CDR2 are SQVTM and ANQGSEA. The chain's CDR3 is CSVVGEYSYEQYF. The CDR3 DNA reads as TGCAGCGTTGTTGGGGAGTACTCCTACGAGCAGTACTTC.

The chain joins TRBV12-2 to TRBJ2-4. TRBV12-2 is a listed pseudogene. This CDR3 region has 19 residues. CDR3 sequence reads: CAAGRVGQENKLAKNIQYF. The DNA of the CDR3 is TGTGCAGCGGGTAGGGTTGGACAAGAGAATAAGCTAGCCAAAAACATTCAGTACTTC.

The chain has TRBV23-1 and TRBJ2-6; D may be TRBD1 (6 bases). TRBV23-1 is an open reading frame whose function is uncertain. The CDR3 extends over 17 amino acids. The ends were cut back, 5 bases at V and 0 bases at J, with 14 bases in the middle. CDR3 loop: CASSSRDTVSGANVLTF. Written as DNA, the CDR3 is TGCGCCAGCAGTTCCCGGGACACAGTCTCTGGGGCCAACGTCCTGACTTTC.

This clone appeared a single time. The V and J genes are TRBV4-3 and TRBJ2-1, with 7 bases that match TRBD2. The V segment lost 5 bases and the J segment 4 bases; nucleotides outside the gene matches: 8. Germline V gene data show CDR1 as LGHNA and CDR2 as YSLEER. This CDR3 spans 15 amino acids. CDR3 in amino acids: CASSLASGTYNEQFF. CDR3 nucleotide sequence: TGCGCCAGCAGCTTGGCTAGCGGTACATACAATGAGCAGTTCTTC.

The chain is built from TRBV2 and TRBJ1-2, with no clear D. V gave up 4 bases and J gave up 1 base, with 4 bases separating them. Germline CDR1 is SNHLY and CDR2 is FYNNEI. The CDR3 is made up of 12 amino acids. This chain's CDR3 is CASSGLNYGYTF. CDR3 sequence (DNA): TGTGCCAGCAGTGGACTTAACTATGGCTACACCTTC. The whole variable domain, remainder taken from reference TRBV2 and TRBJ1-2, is EPEVTQTPSHQVTQMGQEVILRCVPISNHLYFYWYRQILGQKVEFLVSFYNNEISEKSEIFDDQFSVERPDGSNFTLKIRSTKLEDSAMYFCASSGLNYGYTFGSGTRLTVV.

The CDR3 loop is CASRAYSGEQYF. DNA of the CDR3: TGTGCCAGCAGAGCTTATTCGGGAGAGCAGTACTTC. The rearrangement uses TRBV7-9 and TRBJ2-7; tentative D call: TRBD2 (5 bases). The CDR3 is 12 residues long. Germline values: CDR1 SEHNR, CDR2 FQNEAQ (reference sequence). Trimming pared 6 bases from V and 7 bases from J, leaving 13 bases between.

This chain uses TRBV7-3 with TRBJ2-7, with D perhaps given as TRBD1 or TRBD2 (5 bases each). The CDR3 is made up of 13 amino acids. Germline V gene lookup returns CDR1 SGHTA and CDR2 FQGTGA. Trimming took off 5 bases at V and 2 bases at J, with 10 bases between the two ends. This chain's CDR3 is CASSLGRAYEQYF. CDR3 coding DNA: TGTGCCAGCAGCCTGGGACGGGCCTACGAGCAGTACTTC.

The chain's CDR3 is CASNLLGAGTEAFF. The CDR3, as DNA: TGTGCCAGCAACTTATTGGGTGCCGGCACTGAAGCTTTCTTT. The J gene is TRBJ1-1, the V gene TRBV6-1; D is unresolved. The germline V gene encodes CDR1 MNHNS and CDR2 SASEGT. CDR3 length: 14 residues. Trimming stripped 7 bases from V and 4 bases from J, with 16 bases between.

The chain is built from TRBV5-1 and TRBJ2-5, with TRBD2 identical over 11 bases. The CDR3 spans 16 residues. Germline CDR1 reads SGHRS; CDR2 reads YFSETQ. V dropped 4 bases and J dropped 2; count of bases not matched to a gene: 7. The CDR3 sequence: CASSQWTSGPQETQYF. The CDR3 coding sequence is TGCGCCAGCAGCCAGTGGACTAGCGGGCCACAAGAGACCCAGTACTTC.

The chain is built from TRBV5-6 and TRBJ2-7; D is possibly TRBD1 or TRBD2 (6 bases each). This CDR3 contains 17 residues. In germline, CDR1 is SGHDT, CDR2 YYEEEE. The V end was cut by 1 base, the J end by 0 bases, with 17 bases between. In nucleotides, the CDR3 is TGTGCCAGCAGCTTGAGGGGGGCGGAAAGGAGCTCCTACGAGCAGTACTTC. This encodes CASSLRGAERSSYEQYF.

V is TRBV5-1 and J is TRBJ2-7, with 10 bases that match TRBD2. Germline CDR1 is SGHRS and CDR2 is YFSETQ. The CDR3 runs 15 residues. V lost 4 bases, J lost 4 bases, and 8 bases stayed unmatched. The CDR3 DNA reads TGCGCCAGCAGCCCGGGACTAGCGAACATTTACGAGCAGTACTTC. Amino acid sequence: CASSPGLANIYEQYF.

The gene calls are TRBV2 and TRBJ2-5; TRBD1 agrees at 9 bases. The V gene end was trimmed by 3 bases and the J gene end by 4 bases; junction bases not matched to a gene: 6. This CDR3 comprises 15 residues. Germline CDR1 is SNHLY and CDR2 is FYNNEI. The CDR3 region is CASSETGTGRETQYF. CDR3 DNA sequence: TGTGCCAGCAGTGAGACCGGGACAGGGCGAGAGACCCAGTACTTC.

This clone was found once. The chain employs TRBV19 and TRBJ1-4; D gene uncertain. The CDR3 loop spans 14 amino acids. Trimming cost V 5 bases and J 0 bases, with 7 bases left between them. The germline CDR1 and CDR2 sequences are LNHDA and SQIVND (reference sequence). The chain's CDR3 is CASSSTTTNEKLFF. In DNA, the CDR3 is TGTGCCAGTAGTTCGACAACAACTAATGAAAAACTGTTTTTT.

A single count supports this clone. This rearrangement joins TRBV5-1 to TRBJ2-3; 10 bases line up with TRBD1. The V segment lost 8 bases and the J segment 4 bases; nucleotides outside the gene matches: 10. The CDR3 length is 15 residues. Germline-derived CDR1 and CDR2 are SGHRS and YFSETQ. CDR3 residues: CARTRQGAQADTQYF. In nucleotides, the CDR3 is TGCGCCAGGACCCGACAGGGGGCGCAGGCAGATACGCAGTATTTT.

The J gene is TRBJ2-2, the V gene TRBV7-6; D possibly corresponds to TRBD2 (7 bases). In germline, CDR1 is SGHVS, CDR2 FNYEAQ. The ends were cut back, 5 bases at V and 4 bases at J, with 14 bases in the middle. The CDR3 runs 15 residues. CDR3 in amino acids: CASSTRGAVTGELFF. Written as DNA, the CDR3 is TGTGCCAGCAGCACCCGGGGGGCAGTCACCGGGGAGCTGTTTTTT.

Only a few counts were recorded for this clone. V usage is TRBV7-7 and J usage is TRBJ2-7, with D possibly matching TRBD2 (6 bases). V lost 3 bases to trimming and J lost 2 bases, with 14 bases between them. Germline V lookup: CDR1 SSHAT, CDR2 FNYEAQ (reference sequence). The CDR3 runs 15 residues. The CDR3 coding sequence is TGTGCCAGCAGCTTTGGGACTCCGGGTCCCTACGAGCAGTACTTC. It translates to CASSFGTPGPYEQYF.